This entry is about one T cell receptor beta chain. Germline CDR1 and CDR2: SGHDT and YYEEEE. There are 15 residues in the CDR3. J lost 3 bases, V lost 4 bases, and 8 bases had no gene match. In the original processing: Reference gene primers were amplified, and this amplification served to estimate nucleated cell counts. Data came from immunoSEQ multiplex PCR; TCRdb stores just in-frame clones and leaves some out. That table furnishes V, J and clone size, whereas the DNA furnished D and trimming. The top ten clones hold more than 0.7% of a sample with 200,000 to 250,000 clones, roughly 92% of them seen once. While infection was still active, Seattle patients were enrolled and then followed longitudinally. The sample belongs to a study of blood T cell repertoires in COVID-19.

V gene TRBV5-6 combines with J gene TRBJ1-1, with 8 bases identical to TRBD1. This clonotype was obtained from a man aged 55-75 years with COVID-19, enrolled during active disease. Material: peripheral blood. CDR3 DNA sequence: TGTGCCAGCAGCCCAGTGGACAGGGACGACACTGAAGCTTTCTTT. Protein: CASSPVDRDDTEAFF.